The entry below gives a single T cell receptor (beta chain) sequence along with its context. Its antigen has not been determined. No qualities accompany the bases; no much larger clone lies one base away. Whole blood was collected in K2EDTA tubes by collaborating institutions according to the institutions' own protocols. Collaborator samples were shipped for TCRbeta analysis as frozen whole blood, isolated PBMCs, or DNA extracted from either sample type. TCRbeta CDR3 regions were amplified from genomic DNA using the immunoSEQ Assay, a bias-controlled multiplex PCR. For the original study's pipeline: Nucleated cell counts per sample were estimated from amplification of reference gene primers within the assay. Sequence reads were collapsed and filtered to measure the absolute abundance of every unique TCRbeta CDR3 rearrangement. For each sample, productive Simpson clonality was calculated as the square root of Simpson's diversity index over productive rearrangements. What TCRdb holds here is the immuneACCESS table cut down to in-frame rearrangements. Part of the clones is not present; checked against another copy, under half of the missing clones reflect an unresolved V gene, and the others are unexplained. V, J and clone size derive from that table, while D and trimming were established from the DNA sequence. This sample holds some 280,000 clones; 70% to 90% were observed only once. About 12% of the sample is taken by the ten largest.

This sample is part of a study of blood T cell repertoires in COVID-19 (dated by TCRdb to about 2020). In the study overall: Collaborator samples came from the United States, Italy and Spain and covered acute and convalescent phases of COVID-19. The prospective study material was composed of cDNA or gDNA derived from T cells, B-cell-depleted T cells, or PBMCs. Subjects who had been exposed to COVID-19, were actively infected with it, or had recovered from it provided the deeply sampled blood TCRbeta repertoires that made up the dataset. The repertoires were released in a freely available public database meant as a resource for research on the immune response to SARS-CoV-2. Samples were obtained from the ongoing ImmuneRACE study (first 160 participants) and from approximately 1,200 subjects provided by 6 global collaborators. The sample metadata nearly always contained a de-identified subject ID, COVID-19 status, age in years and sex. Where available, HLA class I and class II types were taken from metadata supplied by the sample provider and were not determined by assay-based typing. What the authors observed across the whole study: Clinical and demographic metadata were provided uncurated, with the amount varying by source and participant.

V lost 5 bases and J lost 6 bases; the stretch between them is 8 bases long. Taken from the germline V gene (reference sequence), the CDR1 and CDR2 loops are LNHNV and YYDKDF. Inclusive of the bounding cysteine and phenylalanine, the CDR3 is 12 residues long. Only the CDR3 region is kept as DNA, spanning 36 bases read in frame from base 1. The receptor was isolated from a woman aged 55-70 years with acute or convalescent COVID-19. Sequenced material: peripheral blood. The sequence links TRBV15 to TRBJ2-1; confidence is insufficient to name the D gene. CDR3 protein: CATSPPFNEQFF. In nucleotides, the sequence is TGTGCCACCAGCCCTCCGTTCAATGAGCAGTTCTTC.